This T cell receptor (beta chain) emerged from a study of CD8+ T cells in alopecia areata. Across the whole study: The drug, oral tofacitinib, was given to treated patients at 5 to 10 mg twice daily.

Whole-study findings and limits: There were many expanded lesional clones persisting in scalp and blood during tofacitinib.

Extraction of RNA preceded its reverse transcription into cDNA, which served as the sequencing template. Assay: immunoSEQ multiplex PCR; the TCRdb copy retains only in-frame clones and omits some. The table shows some 180,000 clones, with roughly 53% occurring only once. Trimming took off 2 bases at V and 5 bases at J, with 19 bases between the two ends. The CDR3 length is 16 residues. CDR1 MNHEY and CDR2 SMNVEV come from the germline V gene (reference sequence). For this clone: Its antigen remains unidentified.

Treatment described: oral pan-JAK inhibitor, 5-10 mg twice daily. The source material was CD8+ T cells sorted from blood, sampled at week 24, from a patient treated with tofacitinib. This chain joins TRBV27 and TRBJ2-7; D possibly corresponds to TRBD1 (6 bases). The sequence came from a human donor with alopecia areata. The CDR3 here is CASSLVIGTPGDEQYF. CDR3 bases: TGTGCCAGCAGTTTAGTAATTGGGACACCGGGCGACGAGCAGTACTTC.